Listed below are T cell receptor beta chains from one sample, sequenced in a study of cytomegalovirus exposure and HLA in healthy donors. The method was immunoSEQ multiplex PCR; TCRdb's version includes in-frame clones alone and lacks a portion of them. This listing includes under 250,000 clones. The source material was PBMCs. These receptors came from a girl aged 2 to 9 in good health and CMV-seropositive. CDR3s leave out the opening cysteine and the closing phenylalanine or tryptophan.

length | V | CDR3
12 | TRBV28 | ASSSPESKNIQY
14 | TRBV27 | ASSLLAASSSYEQY
11 | TRBV19 | ASGQLNTGELF
15 | TRBV7-8 | ASSLALRQGAGETQY
12 | TRBV10-3 | AISESAGTYEQY
13 | TRBV6-6 | ASSSRTGVEETQY
11 | TRBV11-3 | ASSLDLYNEQF
13 | TRBV15 | ATSGQKISYNEQF
16 | TRBV11-2 | ASSPIYAWGDASDEQY
12 | TRBV27 | ASSALTGLGGYT
14 | TRBV10-3 | AITGTSGSATYEQY
13 | TRBV7-6 | ASSQTGFRTDTQY
13 | TRBV7-9 | ASSSLAEIGNEQF
13 | TRBV7-2 | ASSLQTGHGTEAF
11 | TRBV29-1 | SVGTGKQETQY
16 | TRBV5-4 | ASSLGEWTDLMNTEAF
13 | TRBV6-5 | ASRYTGGGLDEQF
11 | TRBV7-9 | ASSLTSSAEQF
10 | TRBV5-1 | ASSGDSNEQF
11 | TRBV19 | ASSLDHTREQY
16 | TRBV4-1 | ASSQPSGLAGESYEQY
13 | TRBV28 | ASSIAGDHSYEQY
13 | TRBV5-8 | ASSAGQAYYNEQF
12 | TRBV28 | ASSLLTQNYEQY
11 | TRBV9 | ASSVDGDYEQY
11 | TRBV7-9 | ASSLGEHSPLH
15 | TRBV21-1 | ASSKAPPGAYNSPLH
13 | TRBV30 | AWEGTRTRSYGYT
13 | TRBV28 | ASSLFSGGNQPQH
12 | TRBV5-5 | ASSLAGTGVEAF
15 | TRBV9 | ASSVGTSGRLIDEQY
12 | TRBV5-1 | ASSNRQRTDTQY
13 | TRBV5-1 | ASSPGTGDGGELL
13 | TRBV7-8 | ASSLGEYPTDEQY
13 | TRBV27 | ASSLRWGGSYEQY
12 | TRBV28 | ASSRGTGNTEAF
7 | TRBV29-1 | SLGEGYT
12 | TRBV29-1 | SVVSRQGYSEQY
11 | TRBV29-1 | SVVSSRTEKLF
10 | TRBV19 | ASSFRVSGYT
12 | TRBV28 | ASSLGGANEKLF
17 | TRBV2 | ASRFRGQGAVGPGNEQF
14 | TRBV7-3 | ASSPRISTSYNEQF
15 | TRBV7-2 | ASSLDGTGQRNYGYT
14 | TRBV5-1 | ASSLAKTSGSDEQF
12 | TRBV5-4 | ASSQGLRDYEQY
14 | TRBV5-8 | ASSTGTVPSTDTQY
13 | TRBV7-2 | ASSRSQGINEKLF
10 | TRBV5-1 | ASSLQGKEQF
13 | TRBV27 | ASSLSGSGANVPT
11 | TRBV11-3 | ASSRLPGYEQY
14 | TRBV7-6 | ASSSTSGRTYNEQF
16 | TRBV6-1 | ASSVYITSGVNTDTQY
10 | TRBV10-1 | ASSDLGDTQY
13 | TRBV4-2 | ASSQDALGAAEQF
12 | TRBV5-4 | ASSSRAVQAEQY
10 | TRBV5-4 | ASSLAINEQF